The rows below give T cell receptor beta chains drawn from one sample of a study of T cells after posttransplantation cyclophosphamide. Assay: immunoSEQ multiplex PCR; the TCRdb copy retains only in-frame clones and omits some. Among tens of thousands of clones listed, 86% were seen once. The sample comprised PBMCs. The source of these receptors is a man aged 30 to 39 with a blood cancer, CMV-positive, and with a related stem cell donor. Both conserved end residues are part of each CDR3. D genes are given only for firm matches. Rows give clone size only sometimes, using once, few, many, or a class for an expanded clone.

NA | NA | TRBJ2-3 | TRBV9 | CANYFSTDTQYF | TGTGCCAACTACTTTAGCACAGATACGCAGTATTTT
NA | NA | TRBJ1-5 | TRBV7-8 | CASSRPLQPQHF | TGTGCCAGCAGCCGCCCCCTACAGCCCCAGCATTTT
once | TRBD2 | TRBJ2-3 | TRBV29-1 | CSVWGGGLADTQYF | TGCAGCGTCTGGGGGGGCGGACTAGCCGATACGCAGTATTTT
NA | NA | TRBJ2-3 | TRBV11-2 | CASSLIGSPGDTQYF | TGTGCCAGCAGCTTAATCGGTTCTCCAGGAGATACGCAGTATTTT
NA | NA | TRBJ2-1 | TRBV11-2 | CASSLARGWYNEQFF | TGTGCCAGCAGCTTAGCCAGGGGTTGGTACAATGAGCAGTTCTTC
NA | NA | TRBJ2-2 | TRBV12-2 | CASRPGGTSGRGTGELFF | TGTGCAAGTCGCCCAGGCGGGACTAGCGGGAGGGGGACCGGGGAGCTGTTTTTT
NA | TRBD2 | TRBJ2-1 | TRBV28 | CASGGASSYNEQFF | TGTGCCTCGGGGGGAGCTAGCTCCTACAATGAGCAGTTCTTC
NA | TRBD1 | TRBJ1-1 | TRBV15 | CATRDSGTDENTEAFF | TGTGCCACGAGAGACTCCGGGACAGACGAGAACACTGAAGCTTTCTTT
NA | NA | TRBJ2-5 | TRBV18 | CASSQGFGGGETQYF | TGTGCCAGCTCACAGGGATTTGGGGGCGGAGAGACCCAGTACTTC
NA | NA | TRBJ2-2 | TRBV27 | CASSSPSRGGELFF | TGTGCCAGCAGTTCTCCCTCCCGGGGCGGGGAGCTGTTTTTT
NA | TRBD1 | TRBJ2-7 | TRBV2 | CATSRDRGSYEQYF | TGTGCCACCTCCCGGGACAGGGGTTCCTACGAGCAGTACTTC
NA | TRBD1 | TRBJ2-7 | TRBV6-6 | CASSTGAEQYF | TGTGCCAGCAGTACAGGGGCCGAGCAGTACTTC
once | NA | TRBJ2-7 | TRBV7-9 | CASSLFPVPYEQYF | TGTGCCAGCAGCTTATTTCCCGTTCCCTACGAGCAGTACTTC
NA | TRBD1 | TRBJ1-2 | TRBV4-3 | CASSQEGTGGLGYTF | TGCGCCAGCAGCCAAGAAGGAACAGGGGGCTTGGGCTACACCTTC
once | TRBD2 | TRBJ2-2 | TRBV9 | CASSVETSSGRATNTGELFF | TGTGCCAGCAGCGTAGAAACGTCTAGCGGGAGGGCCACGAACACCGGGGAGCTGTTTTTT
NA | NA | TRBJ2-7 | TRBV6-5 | CASSTWGQTYEQYF | TGTGCCAGCAGTACTTGGGGGCAGACCTACGAGCAGTACTTC
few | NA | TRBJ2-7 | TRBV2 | CASLWRFSGEQYF | TGTGCCAGCCTCTGGCGGTTCTCGGGCGAGCAGTACTTC
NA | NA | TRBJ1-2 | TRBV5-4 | CASSSRENYGYTF | TGTGCCAGCAGCTCACGGGAAAACTATGGCTACACCTTC
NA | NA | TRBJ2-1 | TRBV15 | CATSRGYDGSVSYNEQFF | TGTGCCACCAGCAGGGGGTATGACGGGAGTGTCTCCTACAATGAGCAGTTCTTC
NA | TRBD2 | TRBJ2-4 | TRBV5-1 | CASSLAGGDSKNIQYF | TGCGCCAGCAGCCTCGCGGGGGGGGATTCCAAAAACATTCAGTACTTC